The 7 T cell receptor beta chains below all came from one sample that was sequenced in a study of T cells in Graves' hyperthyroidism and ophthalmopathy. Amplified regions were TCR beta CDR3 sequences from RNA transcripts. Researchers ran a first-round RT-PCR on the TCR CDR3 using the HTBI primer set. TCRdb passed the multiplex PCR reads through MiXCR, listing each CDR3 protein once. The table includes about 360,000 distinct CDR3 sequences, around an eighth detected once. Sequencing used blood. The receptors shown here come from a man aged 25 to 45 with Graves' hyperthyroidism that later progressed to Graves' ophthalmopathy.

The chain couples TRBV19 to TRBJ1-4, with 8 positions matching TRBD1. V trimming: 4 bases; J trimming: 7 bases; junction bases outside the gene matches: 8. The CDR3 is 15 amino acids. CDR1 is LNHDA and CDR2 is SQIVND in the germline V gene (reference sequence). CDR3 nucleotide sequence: TGTGCCAGTAGTAGAAGACAGGGGATGAGTGAAAAACTGTTTTTT. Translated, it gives CASSRRQGMSEKLFF.

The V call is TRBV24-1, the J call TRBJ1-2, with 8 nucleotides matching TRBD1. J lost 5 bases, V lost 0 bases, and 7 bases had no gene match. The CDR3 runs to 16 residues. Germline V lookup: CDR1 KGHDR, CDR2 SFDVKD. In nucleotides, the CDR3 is TGTGCCACCAGTGATTTGGATGGACAGGGCGTATATGGCTACACCTTC. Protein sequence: CATSDLDGQGVYGYTF.

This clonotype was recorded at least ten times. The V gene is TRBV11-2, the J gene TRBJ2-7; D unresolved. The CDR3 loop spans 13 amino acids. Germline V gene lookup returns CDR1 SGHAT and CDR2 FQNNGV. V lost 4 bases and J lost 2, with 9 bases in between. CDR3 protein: CASSSQNTYEQYF. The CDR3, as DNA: TGTGCCAGCAGCTCACAGAATACCTACGAGCAGTACTTC.

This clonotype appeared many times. The CDR3, as DNA: TGTGCCAGCAGCCATGCCCAAACGCTAGCGGAGACCCAGTACTTC. This gives the protein CASSHAQTLAETQYF. The rearrangement links TRBV3-1 to TRBJ2-5, with D tentatively TRBD2 (6 bases). Germline V lookup: CDR1 LGHDT, CDR2 YNNKEL (reference sequence). This CDR3 has 15 amino acids. Trimming took 3 bases from V and 5 from J, leaving 16 bases between them.

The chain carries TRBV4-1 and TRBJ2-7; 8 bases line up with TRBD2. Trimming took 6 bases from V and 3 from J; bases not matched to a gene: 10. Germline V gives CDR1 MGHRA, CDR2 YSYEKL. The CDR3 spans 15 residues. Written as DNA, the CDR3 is TGCGCCAGCAGTCCAACAGCGGGGGCCCTCTACGAGCAGTACTTC. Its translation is CASSPTAGALYEQYF.

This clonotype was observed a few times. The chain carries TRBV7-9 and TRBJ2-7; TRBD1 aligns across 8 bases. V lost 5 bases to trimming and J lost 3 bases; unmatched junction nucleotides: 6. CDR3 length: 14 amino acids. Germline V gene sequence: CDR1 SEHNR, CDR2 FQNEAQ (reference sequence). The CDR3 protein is CASSPDRARYEQYF. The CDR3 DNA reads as TGTGCCAGCAGCCCGGACAGGGCCCGCTACGAGCAGTACTTC. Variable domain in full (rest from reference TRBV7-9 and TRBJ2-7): DTGVSQNPRHKITKRGQNVTFRCDPISEHNRLYWYRQTLGQGPEFLTYFQNEAQLEKSRLLSDRFSAERPKGSFSTLEIQRTEQGDSAMYLCASSPDRARYEQYFGPGTRLTVT.

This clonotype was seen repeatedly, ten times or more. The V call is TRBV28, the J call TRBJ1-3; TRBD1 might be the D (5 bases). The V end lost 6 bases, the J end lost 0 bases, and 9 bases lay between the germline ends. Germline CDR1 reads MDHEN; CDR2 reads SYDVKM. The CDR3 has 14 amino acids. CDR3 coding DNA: TGTGCCAGCAGCAGGGCAGCCTCTGGAAACACCATATATTTT. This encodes CASSRAASGNTIYF. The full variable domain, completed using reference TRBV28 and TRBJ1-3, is DVKVTQSSRYLVKRTGEKVFLECVQDMDHENMFWYRQDPGLGLRLIYFSYDVKMKEKGDIPEGYSVSREKKERFSLILESASTNQTSMYLCASSRAASGNTIYFGEGSWLTVV.